A selection of T cell receptor beta chains follows, all from one sample in a study of T cell repertoires in cytomegalovirus infection. TCRdb re-called the reads with MiXCR, one entry per CDR3 protein. The sample includes approximately 200,000 distinct CDR3 sequences, 28% seen only once; the top ten take about 28%. The sample taken for sequencing was PBMCs. The receptors were sampled from a human donor in good health (CMV status not recorded). Some clones in this sample may be carry-over from other donors' samples. CDR3s include the opening cysteine and the closing phenylalanine or tryptophan. Fields, in order: V gene, clone size, J gene, D gene, CDR3 protein, CDR3 DNA. D genes are given only for firm matches. Only part of the rows carry a size: once, few, many, or a class if the clone is expanded.

>TRBV7-2|-|TRBJ1-6|TRBD1
CASSLQQGDQSPLHF
TGTGCCAGCAGCTTACAACAGGGGGACCAATCACCCCTCCACTTT
>TRBV7-3|-|TRBJ1-1|TRBD1
CASSLNSADRATEAFF
TGTGCCAGCAGCTTAAACTCCGCCGACAGGGCCACTGAAGCTTTCTTT
>TRBV4-1|few|TRBJ2-1|-
CASSQDVTSYNEQFF
TGCGCCAGCAGCCAAGATGTTACTTCGTACAATGAGCAGTTCTTC
>TRBV19|-|TRBJ1-2|-
CASLRGGAGARRNGYTF
TGTGCCAGTTTGAGGGGGGGCGCGGGTGCAAGGAGGAATGGCTACACCTTC
>TRBV6-2/TRBV6-3|few|TRBJ2-2|TRBD2
CASSRGLAGANTGELFF
TGTGCCAGCAGCCGAGGACTAGCGGGGGCGAACACCGGGGAGCTGTTTTTT
>TRBV18|-|TRBJ2-6|TRBD1
CASSPLTGGISGANVLTF
TGTGCCAGCTCACCCCTGACAGGGGGAATCTCTGGGGCCAACGTCCTGACTTTC
>TRBV19|once|TRBJ1-5|-
CASIDRAKGPQHF
TGTGCCAGCATCGACAGAGCCAAAGGGCCCCAGCATTTT
>TRBV10-3|few|TRBJ1-1|TRBD1
CAISAGTGSVNTEAFF
TGTGCCATCAGTGCCGGGACAGGCTCGGTGAACACTGAAGCTTTCTTT
>TRBV2|-|TRBJ1-1|-
CASLLKAADTEAFF
TGTGCCAGCCTCTTGAAGGCGGCCGACACTGAAGCTTTCTTT
>TRBV19|-|TRBJ1-1|TRBD1
CASRQQGARNTEAFF
TGTGCCAGTAGACAACAGGGGGCGCGGAACACTGAAGCTTTCTTT
>TRBV7-3|few|TRBJ1-2|-
CASTGGASVYGYTF
TGTGCCAGCACCGGCGGCGCCTCAGTCTATGGCTACACCTTC
>TRBV2|few|TRBJ1-2|-
CASTVGPRLGYTF
TGTGCCAGCACCGTAGGGCCCAGGTTAGGCTACACCTTC
>TRBV5-5|once|TRBJ2-7|-
CASSLGVEGTTYEQYF
TGTGCCAGCAGCTTGGGGGTTGAGGGCACGACCTACGAGCAGTACTTC
>TRBV11-2|-|TRBJ2-3|TRBD2
CASSLGEERGGPSDTQYF
TGTGCCAGCAGCTTAGGAGAAGAGCGGGGGGGCCCGTCGGATACGCAGTATTTT
>TRBV29-1|-|TRBJ2-5|TRBD2
CSVGIAGPRETQYF
TGCAGCGTTGGGATAGCGGGGCCCCGAGAGACCCAGTACTTC
>TRBV30|-|TRBJ2-3|-
CAWSSQGADTQYF
TGTGCCTGGAGTTCTCAAGGAGCAGATACGCAGTATTTT
>TRBV15|few|TRBJ2-7|-
CATSSSGLFFYEQYF
TGTGCCACCAGCAGCTCGGGACTCTTCTTCTACGAGCAGTACTTC
>TRBV6-1|-|TRBJ2-7|-
CASSEGYYEQYF
TGTGCCAGCAGTGAAGGGTACTACGAGCAGTACTTC
>TRBV7-2|many|TRBJ2-7|TRBD2
CASSSQGLAALGEQYF
TGTGCCAGCAGCTCCCAGGGACTAGCCGCCTTAGGCGAGCAGTACTTC
>TRBV29-1|-|TRBJ2-1|TRBD2
CSVEGTSGRNEQFF
TGCAGCGTTGAAGGGACTAGCGGGAGAAACGAGCAGTTCTTC
>TRBV7-9|few|TRBJ2-1|-
CASSLVIAWQFF
TGTGCCAGCAGCTTAGTTATAGCCTGGCAGTTCTTC
>TRBV11-2|few|TRBJ2-2|-
CASSSRDTPTGELFF
TGTGCCAGCAGCTCCCGGGACACCCCCACCGGGGAGCTGTTTTTT
>TRBV2|-|TRBJ2-7|-
CASSEGTAPYEQYF
TGTGCCAGCAGCGAAGGGACGGCCCCCTACGAGCAGTACTTC
>TRBV11-2|-|TRBJ2-1|TRBD1
CASSSDRGAYNEQFF
TGTGCCAGCAGCTCCGACAGGGGCGCCTACAATGAGCAGTTCTTC
>TRBV23-1|few|TRBJ2-7|-
CASITRITGPREDF
TGCGCCAGCATCACAAGAATTACAGGGCCAAGAGAGGACTTC
>TRBV12-3/TRBV12-4|many|TRBJ2-2|-
CASRRRVSGNTGELFF
TGTGCCAGCAGACGGCGGGTCTCGGGGAACACCGGGGAGCTGTTTTTT
>TRBV6-6|few|TRBJ2-2|-
CATSSNTGELFF
TGTGCCACCTCCTCGAACACCGGGGAGCTGTTTTTT
>TRBV7-3|few|TRBJ1-1|-
CASSLRDDGTEAFF
TGTGCCAGCAGCTTAAGGGACGACGGCACTGAAGCTTTCTTT
>TRBV7-3|-|TRBJ1-6|TRBD1
CASSRTGSHNSPLHF
TGTGCCAGCAGCCGGACAGGGAGCCATAATTCACCCCTCCACTTT
>TRBV2|-|TRBJ1-6|-
CASSGEGGLGSPLHF
TGTGCCAGCAGTGGTGAAGGAGGGCTTGGTTCACCCCTCCACTTT
>TRBV5-6|few|TRBJ1-1|-
CASSSLGSPTTEAFF
TGTGCCAGCAGCTCCCTCGGGTCCCCCACTACTGAAGCTTTCTTT
>TRBV6-1|many|TRBJ1-5|-
CASSSRQWTQPQHF
TGTGCCAGCAGCTCCAGACAGTGGACTCAGCCCCAGCATTTT
>TRBV20-1|few|TRBJ2-5|TRBD2
CSAASGGQETQYF
TGCAGTGCCGCGAGCGGGGGCCAAGAGACCCAGTACTTC
>TRBV7-3|few|TRBJ2-1|TRBD2
CASSSPGTSGGEQFF
TGTGCCAGCAGCTCCCCCGGGACTAGCGGGGGTGAGCAGTTCTTC
>TRBV7-7|many|TRBJ2-2|-
CASSPDVGLAYTGELFF
TGTGCTAGCAGCCCCGATGTTGGTTTAGCCTACACCGGGGAGCTGTTTTTT
>TRBV11-2|few|TRBJ2-2|-
CASSLALNTGELFF
TGTGCCAGCAGCTTAGCGCTGAACACCGGGGAGCTGTTTTTT
>TRBV7-6|many|TRBJ2-3|-
CASSLVTGSGTDTQYF
TGTGCCAGCAGCTTAGTAACGGGTTCTGGCACAGATACGCAGTATTTT
>TRBV14|-|TRBJ1-1|-
CASSQDWGREAFF
TGTGCCAGCAGCCAAGATTGGGGGCGCGAAGCTTTCTTT
>TRBV29-1|-|TRBJ2-5|TRBD2
CSVENGGKETQYF
TGCAGCGTTGAAAACGGGGGGAAGGAGACCCAGTACTTC
>TRBV7-9|few|TRBJ2-7|-
CASASGLLYEQYF
TGTGCCAGCGCCTCAGGGCTACTCTACGAGCAGTACTTC
>TRBV7-8|-|TRBJ1-1|-
CASSWGGGQNTEAFF
TGTGCCAGCAGCTGGGGGGGCGGACAGAACACTGAAGCTTTCTTT
>TRBV7-2|few|TRBJ1-5|-
CASSSARSNQPQHF
TGTGCCAGCAGCTCCGCTCGCAGCAATCAGCCCCAGCATTTT
>TRBV19|-|TRBJ2-1|TRBD1
CASSMEGTGYNEQFF
TGTGCCAGTAGTATGGAAGGGACAGGGTACAATGAGCAGTTCTTC
>TRBV7-9|few|TRBJ2-7|TRBD1
CASSGKTGGSGEQYF
TGTGCCAGCAGCGGAAAGACAGGGGGATCGGGTGAGCAGTACTTC
>TRBV28|-|TRBJ1-5|-
CASSWGINQPQHF
TGTGCCAGCAGTTGGGGGATCAATCAGCCCCAGCATTTT
>TRBV6-2/TRBV6-3|-|TRBJ1-3|TRBD1
CASSGRQGRPDPGYF
TGTGCCAGCAGTGGTCGACAGGGGCGCCCGGATCCCGGATATTTT
>TRBV20-1|few|TRBJ1-4|-
CSAPRTGTNEKLFF
TGCAGTGCCCCACGGACCGGAACTAATGAAAAACTGTTTTTT
>TRBV7-2|many|TRBJ1-1|-
CASSLFSSNTEAFF
TGTGCCAGCAGCTTATTTTCCTCGAACACTGAAGCTTTCTTT
>TRBV12-3/TRBV12-4|-|TRBJ2-7|-
CASSPRAEDEQYF
TGTGCCAGCAGTCCTCGGGCCGAGGACGAGCAGTACTTC
>TRBV12-3/TRBV12-4|many|TRBJ2-3|-
CASSNVGPYLPDTQYF
TGTGCCAGCAGCAACGTCGGGCCCTATCTCCCAGATACGCAGTATTTT
>TRBV20-1|-|TRBJ2-2|-
CSARDDISYTGELFF
TGCAGTGCTAGAGATGACATCAGTTACACCGGGGAGCTGTTTTTT
>TRBV5-1|-|TRBJ1-4|-
CASSLDQSMGGKLFF
TGCGCCAGCAGCTTGGATCAGTCGATGGGTGGAAAACTGTTTTTT
>TRBV9|few|TRBJ2-3|-
CASSVARSTSTDTQYF
TGTGCCAGCAGCGTAGCTAGGTCTACTAGCACAGATACGCAGTATTTT
>TRBV7-9|-|TRBJ2-5|TRBD2
CASSSRLAGGQETQYF
TGTGCCAGCAGCTCGAGACTAGCGGGGGGGCAGGAGACCCAGTACTTC
>TRBV6-1|few|TRBJ2-2|-
CASSGQAASNTGELFF
TGTGCCAGCAGTGGCCAGGCGGCTTCTAACACCGGGGAGCTGTTTTTT